The 5 T cell receptor beta chains below come from one sample, sequenced in a study of blood T cell repertoires in COVID-19. Only in-frame clones appear in the TCRdb table, and some are missing; sequencing was by immunoSEQ multiplex PCR. The table shows fewer than 75,000 clones, with approximately 87% occurring only once. Material: peripheral blood. These receptors were taken from a middle-aged man with active COVID-19.

J is TRBJ1-6 and V is TRBV30, with 11 bases lining up with TRBD1. V lost 6 bases, J lost 4 bases, and 8 bases stayed unmatched. The length of the CDR3 is 16 residues. The V gene's germline CDR1 is GTSNPN and CDR2 SVGIG (reference sequence). The CDR3 is CACISGTGGYNSPLHF. The CDR3 DNA is TGTGCCTGTATCTCCGGGACAGGGGGTTATAATTCACCCCTCCACTTT. Based on the CDR3 plus reference TRBV30 and TRBJ1-6, the full variable domain is SQTIHQWPATLVQPVGSPLSLECTVEGTSNPNLYWYRQAAGRGLQLLFYSVGIGQISSEVPQNLSASRPQDRQFILSSKKLLLSDSGFYLCACISGTGGYNSPLHFGNGTRLTVT.

The gene calls are TRBV5-1 and TRBJ1-4; no firm D call. V shed 2 bases and J shed 3 bases, with 8 bases lying between them. Germline assignment: CDR1 SGHRS and CDR2 YFSETQ. The CDR3 covers 14 residues. CDR3 DNA sequence: TGCGCCAGCAGCTTTGGAGGTCCTAATGAAAAACTGTTTTTT. Amino acids: CASSFGGPNEKLFF.

The gene calls are TRBV20-1 and TRBJ2-1; 7 nucleotides agree with TRBD1. CDR1 is DFQATT and CDR2 is SNEGSKA in the germline V gene (reference sequence). V shed 2 bases, J shed 8 bases, and the junction held 0 bases outside the gene matches. The CDR3 extends over 11 amino acids. DNA for the CDR3: TGCAGTGCTAGACAGGGGGATGAGCAGTTCTTC. Translated: CSARQGDEQFF.

This clone was detected a few times. The V and J genes are TRBV4-1 and TRBJ1-5; D is undetermined. CDR3 length equals 20 residues. Germline assignment: CDR1 MGHRA and CDR2 YSYEKL. Trimming cost V 4 bases and J 2 bases, with 27 bases left between them. The CDR3 coding sequence is TGCGCCAGCAGCCGCACCCCCTCCCCCCCGCGATGGGAGGGCAATCAGCCCCAGCATTTT. Encoded protein: CASSRTPSPPRWEGNQPQHF.

The chain is built from TRBV29-1 and TRBJ2-3; no clear D. V shed 4 bases and J shed 6 bases, with 17 bases lying between them. The CDR3 extends over 14 amino acids. CDR1 and CDR2 (germline): SQVTM, ANQGSEA. In nucleotides, the CDR3 is TGCAGCGTTGTAGGAGCGCCCTCAGCGGATACGCAGTATTTT. Its protein is CSVVGAPSADTQYF.